The rows below give T cell receptor beta chains drawn from one sample of a study of T cell responses to AZD1222 COVID-19 vaccine. Profiled with immunoSEQ multiplex PCR; TCRdb holds only in-frame clones, not every one. This sample has almost 55,000 clones; 80% to 90% occur once, and the top ten carry about 10%. Specimen: peripheral blood, collected on day 0 of AZD1222 vaccination. These receptors came from an adult in good health. CDR3s include the opening cysteine and the closing phenylalanine or tryptophan. The order of the fields is J gene, V gene, CDR3 protein.

>TRBJ2-1|TRBV28
CASSFGAPSPNEQFF
>TRBJ2-7|TRBV29-1
CSVNLAEGGYEQYF
>TRBJ2-7|TRBV6-6
CASSYLQAGEQYF
>TRBJ2-3|TRBV3-1/TRBV3-2
CASSPNADTQYF
>TRBJ1-2|TRBV19
CASSIVGYGYTF
>TRBJ2-2|TRBV2
CASSAEAGELFF
>TRBJ1-3|TRBV7-7
CASSSREGPENTIYF
>TRBJ1-2|TRBV5-1
CASSWGGVSGGYGYTF
>TRBJ2-2|TRBV11-3
CASSLGGARELFF
>TRBJ2-3|TRBV9
CASSFTDTQYF
>TRBJ2-7|TRBV27
CASSLLGARSSYEQYF
>TRBJ2-2|TRBV18
CASSPSRNTGELFF
>TRBJ2-3|TRBV4-2
CASSLGLPGPTDTQYF
>TRBJ2-5|TRBV19
CASSLAGGGGETQYF
>TRBJ1-6|TRBV5-8
CASSRHGVLVLHF
>TRBJ2-1|TRBV7-9
CASSSAGDSKFF